The present T cell receptor beta chain was sequenced within a study of OX40 agonist ivuxolimab in advanced cancers. Study details: Dose-escalation cases comprised hepatocellular carcinoma, melanoma, renal cell or head and neck cancer. With a range of roughly 20 to 90, age averaged approximately 64 years, and roughly 80% were male. Study findings and constraints: Certain nonresponding patients likewise had low normalized T-cell clonal expansion.

Notes on this clone: Its cognate antigen is unknown.

The germline gives CDR1 SGHRS, CDR2 YFSETQ. V lost 6 bases to trimming and J lost 2 bases, with 14 bases between them. The CDR3 has 15 amino acids. Assay: immunoSEQ multiplex PCR; the TCRdb copy retains only in-frame clones and omits some. Of roughly 50,000 clones listed, 80% to 85% are singletons. The genes are TRBV5-1 and TRBJ2-2; D may be TRBD1 (5 bases). The receptor comes from an adult with an advanced solid tumor such as melanoma, head and neck, liver or kidney cancer. The sample was CD4+ or CD8+ T cells sorted from blood, taken in a trial of the OX40 agonist ivuxolimab. The CDR3 region is CASNAQGLNTGELFF. CDR3 DNA: TGCGCCAGCAACGCGCAGGGTCTCAACACCGGGGAGCTGTTTTTT.